This record looks at one T cell receptor (beta chain) sequence and its context. What it binds is unknown. Second-dose groups at about 4 or about 12 weeks were pooled. The data originate from a study of T cell responses to AZD1222 COVID-19 vaccine. Study outcomes and limitations: Repertoires were obtained only post-peak T cell response. Baseline serology detected seropositivity in only six AZD1222 recipients. Clonal diversity was possibly underestimated, and the donors were mostly white British, with more females.

The assay was immunoSEQ multiplex PCR, and TCRdb's table has in-frame clones only and misses some. The sample consists of 120,000 to 150,000 clones, roughly 90% of them appearing once. Source: peripheral blood, taken 28 days after the second AZD1222 dose. The clonotype originates from an adult who received the AZD1222 COVID-19 vaccine.

The CDR3 bases are TGTGCCAGCAGGATACTAGCGGGAATCGGCACCGGGGAGCTGTTTTTT. It codes for CASRILAGIGTGELFF. This chain uses TRBV28 with TRBJ2-2, with 10 bases that match TRBD2. The germline gives CDR1 MDHEN, CDR2 SYDVKM. With V trimmed by 6 bases and J by 4 bases, 8 bases remained unmatched. There are 16 residues in the CDR3.